This passage covers 14 T cell receptor beta chains from one sample sequenced in a study of OX40 agonist ivuxolimab in advanced cancers. Repertoires were generated with immunoSEQ multiplex PCR, while TCRdb's copy carries only in-frame clones and drops some. The data show tens of thousands of clones, with about 94% seen just once and around 9.6% held by the top ten. The input for sequencing was CD4+ or CD8+ T cells sorted from blood, taken in a trial of the OX40 agonist ivuxolimab. These receptors originate from an adult with an advanced solid tumor such as melanoma, head and neck, liver or kidney cancer.

The CDR3 coding sequence is TGTGCCAGCAGCTTAGCGGCTCCGGGACAGGGGCCAACTAATGAAAAACTGTTTTTT. This codes for CASSLAAPGQGPTNEKLFF. This rearrangement joins TRBV7-9 to TRBJ1-4; 10 positions agree with TRBD1. V shed 0 bases and J 0 bases; nucleotides not matched to a gene: 7. This CDR3 has 19 amino acids. Germline V lookup: CDR1 SEHNR, CDR2 FQNEAQ (reference sequence).

The gene calls are TRBV7-9 and TRBJ2-2; D perhaps matches TRBD1 (6 bases). This CDR3 is built from 16 residues. Looked up from germline, CDR1 is SEHNR and CDR2 is FQNEAQ (reference sequence). Trimming shortened V by 1 base and J by 5 bases, and 14 bases separated the two germline ends. The CDR3 coding sequence is TGTGCCAGCAGCTTAGTTCTGGGGGCGAGAACCGGGGAGCTGTTTTTT. This sequence encodes CASSLVLGARTGELFF.

The CDR3 nucleotides read TGTGCCAGCAGCTTGGAACAGGGGGAGACCCAGTACTTC. Translating it yields CASSLEQGETQYF. This chain links TRBV5-8 with TRBJ2-5, with 7 bases lining up with TRBD1. J gave up 5 bases and V 0 bases, and 1 base lay outside the gene matches. The CDR3 runs 13 residues. Germline V gene data show CDR1 as SGHTS and CDR2 as YDEGEE.

J is TRBJ2-7 and V is TRBV11-2; 8 bases match TRBD2. V gave up 3 bases and J gave up 4 bases; unmatched junction bases: 5. Germline CDR1 reads SGHAT; CDR2 reads FQNNGV. The CDR3 totals 14 residues. The CDR3 reads CASSFGGGLYEQYF. The CDR3 DNA sequence: TGTGCCAGCAGCTTCGGGGGGGGACTTTACGAGCAGTACTTC.

This chain connects TRBV4-1 to TRBJ1-1; D remains ambiguous. From germline, CDR1 is MGHRA and CDR2 YSYEKL. The CDR3 is 11 amino acids. Deletions cut 6 bases from V and 7 bases from J, with 9 bases between. The CDR3 sequence is CASREWNEAFF. CDR3 nucleotides: TGCGCCAGCAGGGAATGGAATGAAGCTTTCTTT.

The rearrangement links TRBV7-3 to TRBJ2-3; possibly TRBD2 for D (6 bases). CDR3 length equals 14 residues. Trimming removed 3 bases at V and 5 bases at J, with 12 bases between. Germline CDR1 and CDR2: SGHTA and FQGTGA. CDR3 coding DNA: TGTGCCAGCAGCTTCACCGGGAGTGGAGATACGCAGTATTTT. This translates into CASSFTGSGDTQYF.

The V call is TRBV20-1, the J call TRBJ2-1; D gene ambiguous. Germline V gene data show CDR1 as DFQATT and CDR2 as SNEGSKA (reference sequence). The CDR3 is made up of 11 amino acids. V gave up 2 bases and J gave up 7 bases, with 6 bases separating them. The CDR3 region has the DNA TGCAGTGCTAGAAGCCGGAATGAGCAGTTCTTC. Translation gives CSARSRNEQFF.

The rearrangement joins TRBV6-5 to TRBJ2-7, with TRBD2 matching 12 bases. Trimming took 6 bases from V and 0 from J; bases not matched to a gene: 0. This CDR3 region has 14 residues. Germline loops: CDR1 MNHEY, CDR2 SVGAGI. The DNA for the CDR3 is TGTGCCAGCAGGACTAGCGGGGGCTCCTACGAGCAGTACTTC. It is translated as CASRTSGGSYEQYF.

This clone turned up a few times. The CDR3 loop is CSARREVGYTF. CDR3 DNA: TGCAGTGCTAGGAGAGAGGTCGGCTACACCTTC. The chain carries TRBV20-1 and TRBJ1-2; D call uncertain. Germline lookup yields CDR1 DFQATT and CDR2 SNEGSKA (reference sequence). V was shortened by 3 bases and J by 8 bases, with 10 bases between the two germline ends. The CDR3 contains 11 residues.

The J gene is TRBJ2-3, the V gene TRBV4-3; the match to TRBD2 covers 11 bases. This CDR3 region has 17 residues. V lost 0 bases and J lost 5; bases outside the gene matches: 7. CDR1 LGHNA and CDR2 YSLEER come from the germline V gene. CDR3 sequence (DNA): TGCGCCAGCAGCCAAGACCTGGGGCTAGCGGGAGGAGATACGCAGTATTTT. Translation: CASSQDLGLAGGDTQYF.

The V call is TRBV5-6, the J call TRBJ1-2; D not certain. The CDR3 extends over 11 amino acids. Germline V CDR1 and CDR2: SGHDT, YYEEEE. V was pared by 0 bases and J by 11 bases, with 8 bases between. The CDR3 reads CASSLGRRYTF. CDR3 nucleotide sequence: TGTGCCAGCAGCTTGGGACGGCGGTACACCTTC.

This chain joins TRBV27 and TRBJ2-5, with 10 bases lining up with TRBD1. CDR1 and CDR2 (germline): MNHEY, SMNVEV (reference sequence). V gave up 4 bases and J gave up 5 bases; unmatched junction bases: 4. This CDR3 comprises 14 residues. The CDR3 here is CASSWTGGPETQYF. The DNA of the CDR3 is TGTGCCAGCAGTTGGACAGGGGGGCCGGAGACCCAGTACTTC.

V is TRBV19 and J is TRBJ2-7, with 7 bases that match TRBD1. The V and J ends lost 8 bases and 3 bases, in that order; junction bases with no gene match: 10. The CDR3 loop spans 14 amino acids. From germline, CDR1 is LNHDA and CDR2 SQIVND (reference sequence). CDR3 region: CASRYSTGDYEQYF. The CDR3 bases are TGTGCCAGTCGATATTCAACAGGGGACTACGAGCAGTACTTC.

This chain's CDR3 is CASSSGLYYEQYF. The CDR3 nucleotides are TGTGCCAGCAGCTCGGGACTTTACTACGAGCAGTACTTC. The chain links TRBV21-1 to TRBJ2-7; TRBD2, the table's D call, was not compared with the DNA. TRBV21-1 is listed as a pseudogene. CDR3 length equals 13 residues.